The present T cell receptor beta chain was sequenced within a study of T cells in Graves' hyperthyroidism and ophthalmopathy. Germline CDR1 is MNHEY and CDR2 is SVGAGI. The CDR3 runs to 18 residues. V lost 1 base, J lost 0 bases, and 16 bases lay in between. Template material for amplifying TCR beta CDR3 regions consisted of RNA transcripts. The HTBI primer set was used in a first-round RT-PCR of the TCR CDR3. TCRdb analysed the multiplex PCR reads with MiXCR anew, one entry per CDR3 protein. Counted here are 250,000 to 300,000 distinct CDR3 sequences, just over 14% occurring once; the ten biggest clones make up about 14%. This clonotype has more than one count but fewer than ten.

The sample was blood. The TCR sequence derives from a middle-aged woman with Graves' hyperthyroidism that later progressed to Graves' ophthalmopathy. The rearrangement uses TRBV6-5 and TRBJ1-3, with D possibly being TRBD1 (6 bases). CDR3 DNA: TGTGCCAGCAGTTACTTGCGAGCAGGGGCCCTCTCTGGAAACACCATATATTTT. This gives the protein CASSYLRAGALSGNTIYF.